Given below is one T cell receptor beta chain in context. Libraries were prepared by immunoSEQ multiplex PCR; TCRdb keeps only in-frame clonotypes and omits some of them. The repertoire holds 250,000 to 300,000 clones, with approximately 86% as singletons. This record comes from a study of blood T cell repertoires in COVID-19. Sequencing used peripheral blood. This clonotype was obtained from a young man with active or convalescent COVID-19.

The CDR3 coding sequence is TGTGCCAGCAGTGAATCCGGGAAGGGGGTACTAGGCTACACCTTC. Protein sequence: CASSESGKGVLGYTF. The J gene is TRBJ1-2, the V gene TRBV25-1, with D perhaps TRBD1 (6 bases). Trimming stripped 1 base from V and 8 bases from J, with 17 bases between. The germline gives CDR1 MGHDK, CDR2 SYGVNS. There are 15 residues in the CDR3.